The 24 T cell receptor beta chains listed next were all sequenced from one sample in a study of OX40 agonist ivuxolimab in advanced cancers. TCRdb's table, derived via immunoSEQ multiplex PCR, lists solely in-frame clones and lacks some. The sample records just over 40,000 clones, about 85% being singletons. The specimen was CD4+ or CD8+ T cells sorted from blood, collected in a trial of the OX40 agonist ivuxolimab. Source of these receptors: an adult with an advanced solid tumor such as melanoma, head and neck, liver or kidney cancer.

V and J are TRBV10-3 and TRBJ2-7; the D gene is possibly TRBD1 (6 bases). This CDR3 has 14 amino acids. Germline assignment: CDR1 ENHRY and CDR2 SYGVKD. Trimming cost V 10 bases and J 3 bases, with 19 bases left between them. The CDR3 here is CATQITGLSYEQYF. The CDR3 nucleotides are TGTGCCACTCAAATAACAGGGCTCAGCTACGAGCAGTACTTC.

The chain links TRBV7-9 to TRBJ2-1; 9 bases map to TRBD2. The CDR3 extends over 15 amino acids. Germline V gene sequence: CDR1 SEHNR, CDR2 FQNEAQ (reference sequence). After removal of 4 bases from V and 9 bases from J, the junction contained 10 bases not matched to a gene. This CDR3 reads CASSSPAGGWGEQFF. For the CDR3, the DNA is TGTGCCAGCAGCTCCCCAGCGGGGGGATGGGGTGAGCAGTTCTTC. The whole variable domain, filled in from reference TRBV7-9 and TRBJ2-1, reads DTGVSQNPRHKITKRGQNVTFRCDPISEHNRLYWYRQTLGQGPEFLTYFQNEAQLEKSRLLSDRFSAERPKGSFSTLEIQRTEQGDSAMYLCASSSPAGGWGEQFFGPGTRLTVL.

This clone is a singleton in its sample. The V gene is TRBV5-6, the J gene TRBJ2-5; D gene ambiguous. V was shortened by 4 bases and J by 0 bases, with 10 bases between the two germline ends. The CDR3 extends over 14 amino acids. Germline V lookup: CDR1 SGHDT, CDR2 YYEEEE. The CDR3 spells CASSPTVYQETQYF. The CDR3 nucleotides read TGTGCCAGCAGCCCAACAGTGTACCAAGAGACCCAGTACTTC.

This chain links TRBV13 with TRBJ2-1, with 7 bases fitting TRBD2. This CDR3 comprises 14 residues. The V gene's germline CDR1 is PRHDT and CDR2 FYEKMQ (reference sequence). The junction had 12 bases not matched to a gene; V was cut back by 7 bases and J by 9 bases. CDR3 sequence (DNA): TGTGCCAGCAACGTTGCGGGACTATACGCTGAGCAGTTCTTC. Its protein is CASNVAGLYAEQFF. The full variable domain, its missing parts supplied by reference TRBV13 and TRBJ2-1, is AAGVIQSPRHLIKEKRETATLKCYPIPRHDTVYWYQQGPGQDPQFLISFYEKMQSDKGSIPDRFSAQQFSDYHSELNMSSLELGDSALYFCASNVAGLYAEQFFGPGTRLTVL.

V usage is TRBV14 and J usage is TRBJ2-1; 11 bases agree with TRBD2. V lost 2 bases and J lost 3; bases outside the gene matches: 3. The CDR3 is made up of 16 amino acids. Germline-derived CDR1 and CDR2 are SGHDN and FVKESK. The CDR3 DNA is TGTGCCAGCAGCCAACCGGGACTAGCGGTCTACAATGAGCAGTTCTTC. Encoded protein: CASSQPGLAVYNEQFF.

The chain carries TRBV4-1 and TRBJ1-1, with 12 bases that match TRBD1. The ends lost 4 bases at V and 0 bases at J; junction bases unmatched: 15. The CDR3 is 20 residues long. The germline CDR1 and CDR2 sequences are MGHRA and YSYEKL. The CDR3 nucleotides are TGCGCCAGCAGCCTTAGCCAAGAAACCGGGACAGGGGGCATGAACACTGAAGCTTTCTTT. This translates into CASSLSQETGTGGMNTEAFF.

CDR3 in amino acids: CASSLSSTDGNQPQHF. CDR3 in DNA: TGTGCCAGCAGCTTATCGTCTACGGATGGCAATCAGCCCCAGCATTTT. The chain employs TRBV11-2 and TRBJ1-5; D gene uncertain. This CDR3 is built from 16 residues. CDR1 is SGHAT and CDR2 is FQNNGV in the germline V gene. V shed 2 bases and J shed 2 bases, with 13 bases lying between them.

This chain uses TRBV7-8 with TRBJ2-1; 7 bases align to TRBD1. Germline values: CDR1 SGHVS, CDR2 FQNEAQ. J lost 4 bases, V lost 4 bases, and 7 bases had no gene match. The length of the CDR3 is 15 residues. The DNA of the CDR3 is TGTGCCAGCAGCTCACAGGGGTTCCCTTACAATGAGCAGTTCTTC. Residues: CASSSQGFPYNEQFF.

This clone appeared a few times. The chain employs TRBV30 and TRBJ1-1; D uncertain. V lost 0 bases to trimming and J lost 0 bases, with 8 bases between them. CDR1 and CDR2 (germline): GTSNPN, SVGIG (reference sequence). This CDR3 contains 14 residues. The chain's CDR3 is CAWSVLQLNTEAFF. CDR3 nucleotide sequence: TGTGCCTGGAGTGTACTACAGCTGAACACTGAAGCTTTCTTT.

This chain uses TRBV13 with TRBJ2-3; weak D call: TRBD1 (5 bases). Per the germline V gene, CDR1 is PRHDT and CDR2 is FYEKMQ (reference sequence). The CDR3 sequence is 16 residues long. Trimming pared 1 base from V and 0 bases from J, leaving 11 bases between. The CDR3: CASSLAGSTSTDTQYF. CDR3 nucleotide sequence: TGTGCCAGCAGCTTAGCAGGGTCGACTAGCACAGATACGCAGTATTTT.

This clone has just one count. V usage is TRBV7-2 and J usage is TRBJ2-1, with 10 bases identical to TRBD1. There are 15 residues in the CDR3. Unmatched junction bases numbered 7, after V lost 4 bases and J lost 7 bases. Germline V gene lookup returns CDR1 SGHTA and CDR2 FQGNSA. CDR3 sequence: CASSSSTGGLNEQFF. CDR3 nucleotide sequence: TGTGCCAGCAGCTCTTCGACAGGGGGCCTTAATGAGCAGTTCTTC.

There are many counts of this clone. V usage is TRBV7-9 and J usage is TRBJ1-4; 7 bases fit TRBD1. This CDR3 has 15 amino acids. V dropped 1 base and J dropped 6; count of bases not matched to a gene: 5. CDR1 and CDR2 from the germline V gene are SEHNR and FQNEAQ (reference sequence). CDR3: CASSLEGTAYEKLFF. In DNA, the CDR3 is TGTGCCAGCAGCTTAGAGGGGACAGCGTATGAAAAACTGTTTTTT.

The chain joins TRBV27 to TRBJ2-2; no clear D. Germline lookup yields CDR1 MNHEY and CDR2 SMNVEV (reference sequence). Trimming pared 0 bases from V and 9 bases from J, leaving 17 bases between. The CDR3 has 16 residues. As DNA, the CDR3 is TGTGCCAGCAGTTTATCCGTGGGCCTGGAAAAACGGGAGCTGTTTTTT. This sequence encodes CASSLSVGLEKRELFF.

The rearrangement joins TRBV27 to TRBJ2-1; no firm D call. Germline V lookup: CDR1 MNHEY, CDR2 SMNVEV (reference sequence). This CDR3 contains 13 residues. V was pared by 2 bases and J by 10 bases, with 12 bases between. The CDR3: CASSLGGLGEQFF. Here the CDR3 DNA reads TGTGCCAGCAGTTTAGGTGGGCTTGGGGAGCAGTTCTTC.

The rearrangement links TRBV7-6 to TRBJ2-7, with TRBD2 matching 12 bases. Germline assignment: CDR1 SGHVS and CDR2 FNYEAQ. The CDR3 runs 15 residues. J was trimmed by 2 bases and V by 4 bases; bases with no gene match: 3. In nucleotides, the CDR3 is TGTGCCAGCAGCTCGACTAGCGGGGGAACCTACGAGCAGTACTTC. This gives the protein CASSSTSGGTYEQYF.

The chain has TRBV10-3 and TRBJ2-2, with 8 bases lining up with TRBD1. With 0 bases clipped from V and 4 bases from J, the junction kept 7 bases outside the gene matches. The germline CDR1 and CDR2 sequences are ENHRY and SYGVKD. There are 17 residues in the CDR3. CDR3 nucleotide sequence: TGTGCCATCAGTGAGTCGGCAGGGGGCAAGGGCACCGGGGAGCTGTTTTTT. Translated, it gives CAISESAGGKGTGELFF.

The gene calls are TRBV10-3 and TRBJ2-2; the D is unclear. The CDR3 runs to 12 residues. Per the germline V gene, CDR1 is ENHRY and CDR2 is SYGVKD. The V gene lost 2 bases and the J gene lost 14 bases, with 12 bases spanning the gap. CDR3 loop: CAISEDGAHLFF. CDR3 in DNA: TGTGCCATCAGTGAGGACGGAGCGCATCTGTTTTTT.

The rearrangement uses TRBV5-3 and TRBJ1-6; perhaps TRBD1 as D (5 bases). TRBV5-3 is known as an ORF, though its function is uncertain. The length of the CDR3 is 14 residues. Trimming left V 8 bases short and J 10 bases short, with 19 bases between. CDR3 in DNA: TGTGCCAGCAGCCACGTTGGGGCAGAATCACCCCTCCACTTT. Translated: CASSHVGAESPLHF.

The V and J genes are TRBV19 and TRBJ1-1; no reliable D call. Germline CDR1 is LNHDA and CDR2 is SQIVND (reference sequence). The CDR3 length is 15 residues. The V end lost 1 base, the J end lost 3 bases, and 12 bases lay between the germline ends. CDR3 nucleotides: TGTGCCAGTAGTATAGGTGAGGTCTTCTACACTGAAGCTTTCTTT. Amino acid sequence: CASSIGEVFYTEAFF.

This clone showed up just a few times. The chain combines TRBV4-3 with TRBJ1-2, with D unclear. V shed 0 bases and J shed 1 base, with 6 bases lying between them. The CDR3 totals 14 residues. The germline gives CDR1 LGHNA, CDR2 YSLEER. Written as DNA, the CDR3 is TGCGCCAGCAGCCAAGAAACAGATAACTATGGCTACACCTTC. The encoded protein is CASSQETDNYGYTF.

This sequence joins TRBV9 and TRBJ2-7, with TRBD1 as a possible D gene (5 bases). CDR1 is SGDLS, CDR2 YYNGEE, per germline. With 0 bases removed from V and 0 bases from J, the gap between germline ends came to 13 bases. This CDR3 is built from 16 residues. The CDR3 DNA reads TGTGCCAGCAGCGTAGAAACGACAGCTAACTCCTACGAGCAGTACTTC. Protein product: CASSVETTANSYEQYF.

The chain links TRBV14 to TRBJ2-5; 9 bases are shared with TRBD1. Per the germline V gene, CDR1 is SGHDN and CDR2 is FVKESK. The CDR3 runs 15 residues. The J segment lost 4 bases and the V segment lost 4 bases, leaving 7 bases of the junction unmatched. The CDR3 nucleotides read TGTGCCAGCAGCCCTTGGGACAGGGCTCTAGAGACCCAGTACTTC. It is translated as CASSPWDRALETQYF.

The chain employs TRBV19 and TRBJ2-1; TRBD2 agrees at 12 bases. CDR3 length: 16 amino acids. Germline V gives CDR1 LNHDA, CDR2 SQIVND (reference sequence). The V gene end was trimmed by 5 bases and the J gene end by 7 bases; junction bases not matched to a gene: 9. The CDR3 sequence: CASSPSSGGARNEQFF. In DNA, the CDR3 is TGTGCCAGTAGTCCGTCTAGCGGGGGGGCCCGGAATGAGCAGTTCTTC.

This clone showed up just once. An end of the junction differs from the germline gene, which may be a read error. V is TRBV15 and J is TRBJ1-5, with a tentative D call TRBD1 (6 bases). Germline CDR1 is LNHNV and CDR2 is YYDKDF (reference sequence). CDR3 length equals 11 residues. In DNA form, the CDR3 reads TGTGCCACCAGCAGTTTCGGACAGACAATTTTT. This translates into CATSSFGQTIF.